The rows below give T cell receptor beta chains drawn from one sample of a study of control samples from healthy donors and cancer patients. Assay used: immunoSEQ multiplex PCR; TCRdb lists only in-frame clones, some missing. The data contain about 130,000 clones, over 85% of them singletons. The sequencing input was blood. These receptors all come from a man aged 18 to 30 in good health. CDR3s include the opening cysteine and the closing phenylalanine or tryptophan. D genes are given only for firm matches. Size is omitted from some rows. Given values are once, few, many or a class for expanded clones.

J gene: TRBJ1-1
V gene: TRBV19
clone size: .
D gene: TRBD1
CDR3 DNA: TGTGCCAGTAGGTCCCAGGGACAGGGGAGGGCCGGGGCTGAAGCTTTCTTT
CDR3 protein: CASRSQGQGRAGAEAFF

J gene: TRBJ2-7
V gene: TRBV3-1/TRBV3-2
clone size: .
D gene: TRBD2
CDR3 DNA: TGTGCCAGCAGCCTCCAGGTAGGGGTGGCGGGGGGGCCGGTCTACGAGCAGTACTTC
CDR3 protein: CASSLQVGVAGGPVYEQYF

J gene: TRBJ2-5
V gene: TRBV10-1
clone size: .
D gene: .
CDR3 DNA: TGCGCCAGCAGTGGACCGGTAAACCAAGAGACCCAGTACTTC
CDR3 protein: CASSGPVNQETQYF

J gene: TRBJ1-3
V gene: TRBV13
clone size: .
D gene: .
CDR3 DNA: TGTGCCAGCAGCTTAGGGACCGGAAACACCATATATTTT
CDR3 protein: CASSLGTGNTIYF

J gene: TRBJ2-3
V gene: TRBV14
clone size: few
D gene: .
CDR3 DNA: TGTGCCAGCAGCCTCCAGGGGACAGATACGCAGTATTTT
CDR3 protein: CASSLQGTDTQYF

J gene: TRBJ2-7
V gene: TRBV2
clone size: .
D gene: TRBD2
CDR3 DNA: TGTGCCAGCGGCGGGGGGCCGACCTACGAGCAGTACTTC
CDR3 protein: CASGGGPTYEQYF

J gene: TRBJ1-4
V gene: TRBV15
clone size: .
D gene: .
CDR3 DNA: TGTGCCACCGGGGTCAGAGGAGGTGAAAAACTGTTTTTT
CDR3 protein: CATGVRGGEKLFF

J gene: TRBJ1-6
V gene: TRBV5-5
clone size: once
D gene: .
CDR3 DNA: TGTGCCAGCAGCTTTTTTAGCTCCTATAATTCACCCCTCCACTTT
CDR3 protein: CASSFFSSYNSPLHF

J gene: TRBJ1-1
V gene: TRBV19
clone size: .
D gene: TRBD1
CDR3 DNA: TGTGCCAGTAGTTGGACAGGGGAGGATGAAGCTTTCTTT
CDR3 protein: CASSWTGEDEAFF

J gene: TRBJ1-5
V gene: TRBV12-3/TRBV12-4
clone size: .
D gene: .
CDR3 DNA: TGTGCCAGCAGTTCCCAGTCGAATCAGCCCCAGCATTTT
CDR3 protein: CASSSQSNQPQHF

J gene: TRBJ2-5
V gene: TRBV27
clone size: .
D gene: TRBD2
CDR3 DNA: TGTGCCAGCAGTCGCATCGGACTAGCGGAAGAGACCCAGTACTTC
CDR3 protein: CASSRIGLAEETQYF

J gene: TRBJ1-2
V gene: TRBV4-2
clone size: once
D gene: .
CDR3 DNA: TGTGCCAGCAGCCAAGATCGCAATTTATATGGCTACACCTTC
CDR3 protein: CASSQDRNLYGYTF

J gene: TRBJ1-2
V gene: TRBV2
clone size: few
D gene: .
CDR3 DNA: TGTGCCAGCAGTGTCCTCGACCGAGGGTACACCTTC
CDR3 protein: CASSVLDRGYTF

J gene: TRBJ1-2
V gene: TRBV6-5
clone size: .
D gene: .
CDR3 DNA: TGTGCCAGCAGTCCTCCCGACAACTATGGCTACACCTTC
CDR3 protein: CASSPPDNYGYTF

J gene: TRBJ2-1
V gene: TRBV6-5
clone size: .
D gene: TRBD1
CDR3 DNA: TGTGCCAGCAGTTATTCATCGGCAGGGGGCTACAATGAGCAGTTCTTC
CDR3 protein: CASSYSSAGGYNEQFF

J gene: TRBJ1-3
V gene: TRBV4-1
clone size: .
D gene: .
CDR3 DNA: TGCGCCAGCAGCCTGGGCAGTCCGAGCTCTGGAAACACCATATATTTT
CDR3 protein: CASSLGSPSSGNTIYF

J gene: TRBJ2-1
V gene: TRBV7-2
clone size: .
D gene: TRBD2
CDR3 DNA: TGTGCCAGCAGCTTTGGGAGGGCAGGTGAGCAGTTCTTC
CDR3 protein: CASSFGRAGEQFF

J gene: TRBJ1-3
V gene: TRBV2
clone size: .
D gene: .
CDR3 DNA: TGTGCCAGCAGTGTTTTGGCAGACACCATATATTTT
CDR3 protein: CASSVLADTIYF

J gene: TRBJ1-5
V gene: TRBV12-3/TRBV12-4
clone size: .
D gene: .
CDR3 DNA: TGTGCCAGCAGCCCCTACAGGAATCAGCCCCAGCATTTT
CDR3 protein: CASSPYRNQPQHF

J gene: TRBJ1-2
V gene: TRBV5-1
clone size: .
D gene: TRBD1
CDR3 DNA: TGCGCCAGCAGCAACCGCGGGACAGGGAACGACTATGGCTACACCTTC
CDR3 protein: CASSNRGTGNDYGYTF

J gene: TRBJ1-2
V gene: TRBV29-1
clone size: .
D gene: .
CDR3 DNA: TGCAGCGTTGGGGGGGCTAACTATGGCTACACCTTC
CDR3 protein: CSVGGANYGYTF

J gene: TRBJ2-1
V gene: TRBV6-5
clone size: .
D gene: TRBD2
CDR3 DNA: TGTGCCAGCAGTTACTCGCTAGCGGGGGCCTACAATGAGCAGTTCTTC
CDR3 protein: CASSYSLAGAYNEQFF

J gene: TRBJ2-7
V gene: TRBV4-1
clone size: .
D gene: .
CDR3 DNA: TGCGCCAGCAGCCAAGTGGGCAGGCTTCGCTACGAGCAGTACTTC
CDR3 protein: CASSQVGRLRYEQYF

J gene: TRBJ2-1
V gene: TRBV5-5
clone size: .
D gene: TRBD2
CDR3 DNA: TGTGCCAGCAGCTTGTGGGAGGGGAATGAGCAGTTCTTC
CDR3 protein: CASSLWEGNEQFF

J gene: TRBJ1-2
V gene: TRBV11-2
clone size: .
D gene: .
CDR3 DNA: TGTGCCAGCAGCGTAACGACTTCTAACTATGGCTACACCTTC
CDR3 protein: CASSVTTSNYGYTF

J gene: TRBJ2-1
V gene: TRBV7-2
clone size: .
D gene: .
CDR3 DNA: TGTGCCAGCAGCTCCGTAGGGACGGCCAATGAGCAGTTCTTC
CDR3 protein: CASSSVGTANEQFF